Presented here are 14 T cell receptor beta chains from one specimen sequenced in a study of CD8+ T cells in alopecia areata (dated by TCRdb to 2017 to 2018). Library preparation was by the immunoSEQ multiplex PCR assay. RNA was extracted from all samples and reverse transcribed into cDNA as template for TCR sequencing. TCRdb stores this immuneACCESS table with in-frame sequences only. Part of the clones is absent; in the studies checked, under half of the shortfall reflects unresolved V genes, and no reason is known for the rest. The sample table records about 200,000 clones; roughly 56% of these occur just once. The ten largest clones capture nearly 5% of the sample. The sample taken for sequencing was CD8+ T cells sorted from blood. These receptors came from a human donor in good health.

The table lists this clone with a few counts. V and J are TRBV11-2 and TRBJ1-4; a weak D match, TRBD1 (6 bases). The CDR3 spans 16 residues. Trimming removed 5 bases at V and 0 bases at J, with 13 bases between. From germline, CDR1 is SGHAT and CDR2 FQNNGV. CDR3 coding DNA: TGTGCCAGCAGCACCCTTGGACAGTCAACTAATGAAAAACTGTTTTTT. This codes for CASSTLGQSTNEKLFF.

The genes are TRBV29-1 and TRBJ2-1; D is possibly TRBD1 (6 bases). The CDR3 extends over 14 amino acids. Germline V gene data show CDR1 as SQVTM and CDR2 as ANQGSEA. V lost 6 bases, J lost 0 bases, and 12 bases lay in between. CDR3 in amino acids: CSVRDMSSYNEQFF. CDR3 in DNA: TGCAGCGTCAGGGACATGAGCTCCTACAATGAGCAGTTCTTC.

V usage is TRBV30 and J usage is TRBJ1-1; D not certain. CDR3 length: 15 residues. Looked up from germline, CDR1 is GTSNPN and CDR2 is SVGIG (reference sequence). V was clipped by 3 bases and J by 0 bases, with 14 bases between them. The CDR3 here is CAWSPWRAMNTEAFF. CDR3 DNA: TGTGCCTGGAGCCCCTGGCGGGCGATGAACACTGAAGCTTTCTTT.

This clone has just a few counts. Other DNA variants within this sample encode the same CDR3. This chain uses TRBV5-1 with TRBJ2-2, with D uncertain. The CDR3 loop spans 12 amino acids. CDR1 and CDR2 from the germline V gene are SGHRS and YFSETQ. V lost 3 bases to trimming and J lost 1 base, with 1 base between them. The CDR3 coding sequence is TGCGCCAGCAGCTGGAACACCGGGGAGCTGTTTTTT. Amino acids: CASSWNTGELFF.

This chain uses TRBV7-3 with TRBJ1-2; D is possibly TRBD1 (5 bases). The V and J ends lost 3 bases and 2 bases respectively, with 13 bases between them. The germline CDR1 and CDR2 sequences are SGHTA and FQGTGA. CDR3 length: 15 residues. DNA for the CDR3: TGTGCCAGCAGCTTGGATTCCAGGGAAAACTATGGCTACACCTTC. Translating it yields CASSLDSRENYGYTF.

The chain carries TRBV15 and TRBJ2-5; D is uncertain. V was clipped by 5 bases and J by 4 bases, with 20 bases between them. The length of the CDR3 is 16 residues. Germline loops: CDR1 LNHNV, CDR2 YYDKDF (reference sequence). This chain's CDR3 is CATSSPLSSWSETQYF. CDR3 bases: TGTGCCACCAGCTCCCCTCTTAGTAGCTGGTCAGAGACCCAGTACTTC.

This clone was counted a few times. V is TRBV7-9 and J is TRBJ1-1; unclear D gene. The length of the CDR3 is 14 residues. Germline-derived CDR1 and CDR2 are SEHNR and FQNEAQ (reference sequence). The V and J ends lost 6 bases and 4 bases respectively, with 15 bases between them. The CDR3, as DNA: TGTGCCAGCAGACGTGGGGATAAGGGCACTGAAGCTTTCTTT. Protein product: CASRRGDKGTEAFF.

The chain combines TRBV9 with TRBJ2-3; D perhaps matches TRBD1 (6 bases). Trimming left V 3 bases short and J 1 base short, with 9 bases between. Germline CDR1 SGDLS, CDR2 YYNGEE. The CDR3 is 14 residues long. The CDR3 DNA follows: TGTGCCAGCAGCGAGGACAGTCGCACAGATACGCAGTATTTT. It yields the protein CASSEDSRTDTQYF.

DNA of the CDR3: TGCAGCGTTGAATATTACTACGAGCAGTACTTC. Translating it yields CSVEYYYEQYF. V usage is TRBV29-1 and J usage is TRBJ2-7; D uncertain. Per germline, CDR1 SQVTM and CDR2 ANQGSEA. This CDR3 has 11 amino acids. Trimming removed 2 bases from V and 3 bases from J, with 5 bases in between.

The chain combines TRBV27 with TRBJ1-6, with 12 nucleotides matching TRBD1. The CDR3 is 18 amino acids. CDR1 is MNHEY, CDR2 SMNVEV, per germline (reference sequence). J lost 4 bases, V lost 6 bases, and 10 bases had no gene match. The CDR3: CASSTTSGQGAYNSPLHF. CDR3 coding DNA: TGTGCCAGCAGCACCACCTCGGGACAGGGGGCGTATAATTCACCCCTCCACTTT.

This chain joins TRBV7-9 and TRBJ2-7; D may be TRBD1 (6 bases). Germline lookup yields CDR1 SEHNR and CDR2 FQNEAQ (reference sequence). The CDR3 extends over 14 amino acids. Trimming pared 3 bases from V and 5 bases from J, leaving 14 bases between. The CDR3 region has the DNA TGTGCCAGCAGCTTCACAGGGTTTGTAAACGAGCAGTACTTC. Protein: CASSFTGFVNEQYF.

The rearrangement links TRBV30 to TRBJ1-2, with D hard to call. Looked up from germline, CDR1 is GTSNPN and CDR2 is SVGIG (reference sequence). The V end was cut by 0 bases, the J end by 4 bases, with 12 bases between. CDR3 length: 14 amino acids. CDR3 in DNA: TGTGCCTGGAGTGTTGACGGGGAGAGCTATGGCTACACCTTC. Protein product: CAWSVDGESYGYTF.

This clone was detected only a few times. The chain links TRBV7-9 to TRBJ2-7; 8 bases align to TRBD1. In germline, CDR1 is SEHNR, CDR2 FQNEAQ (reference sequence). CDR3 length: 15 residues. V lost 3 bases, J lost 2 bases, and 6 bases stayed unmatched. CDR3: CASSLSGGSAYEQYF. The CDR3, as DNA: TGTGCCAGCAGCTTGTCAGGGGGCAGCGCCTACGAGCAGTACTTC.

This chain links TRBV15 with TRBJ1-2; a weak D match, TRBD1 (6 bases). V was shortened by 6 bases and J by 4 bases, with 18 bases between the two germline ends. Germline V lookup: CDR1 LNHNV, CDR2 YYDKDF (reference sequence). The CDR3 loop spans 15 amino acids. The CDR3, as DNA: TGTGCCACCAGTCTTGGGGGCGACAGGCTCTATGGCTACACCTTC. Its protein is CATSLGGDRLYGYTF. The entire variable domain, with the rest obtained from reference TRBV15 and TRBJ1-2, is as follows: DAMVIQNPRYQVTQFGKPVTLSCSQTLNHNVMYWYQQKSSQAPKLLFHYYDKDFNNEADTPDNFQSRRPNTSFCFLDIRSPGLGDTAMYLCATSLGGDRLYGYTFGSGTRLTVV.